The rows below give T cell receptor beta chains drawn from one sample of a study of siplizumab effects on memory and regulatory T cells. The assay was immunoSEQ multiplex PCR, and TCRdb's table has in-frame clones only and misses some. The top ten hold about 1.4% of the sample, which has approximately 98,000 clones, about 95% seen once. The sample comprised non-Treg CD4+ T cells sorted from blood. These receptor sequences come from a human donor in good health. The CDR3 runs from the conserved cysteine through the conserved F or W. A D gene is named only where the DNA matches it firmly. Clone size is shown for a subset of rows, as once, few, many or a class of expanded clone.

. TRBJ2-1 TRBV28 . TGTGCCAGCAGAACTAGCAGCCGGCATAATGAGCAGTTCTTC CASRTSSRHNEQFF
. TRBJ2-4 TRBV29-1 TRBD1 TGCAGCGTCGGAAGACAGGGGAAAAACATTCAGTACTTC CSVGRQGKNIQYF
. TRBJ2-7 TRBV5-1 TRBD2 TGCGCCAGCAGCTTGGCCGTGGGGGAGGGCCACTACGAGCAGTACTTC CASSLAVGEGHYEQYF
. TRBJ1-3 TRBV5-1 . TGCGCCAGCAGCTTGGCACAGGGATCCTCTGGAAACACCATATATTTT CASSLAQGSSGNTIYF
. TRBJ1-1 TRBV18 . TGTGCCAGCTCAGCAATGACGGTGAACACTGAAGCTTTCTTT CASSAMTVNTEAFF
. TRBJ1-5 TRBV28 . TGTGCCAGCAGATTAGTGTATAGCAATCAGCCCCAGCATTTT CASRLVYSNQPQHF
. TRBJ2-2 TRBV11-2 . TGTGCCAGCAGCTGGGTCACCGGGGAGCTGTTTTTT CASSWVTGELFF
. TRBJ2-5 TRBV4-2 . TGTGCCAGCAGCCAAGATGGGCGCAAACAAGAGACCCAGTACTTC CASSQDGRKQETQYF
once TRBJ1-1 TRBV28 . TGTGCCAGCAGTTTTCTGGTCGAAAGGGCTTTCTTT CASSFLVERAFF
. TRBJ2-7 TRBV15 . TGTGCCACCAGCAGAGATCACAAAGCCTACGAGCAGTACTTC CATSRDHKAYEQYF
. TRBJ2-5 TRBV5-4 . TGTGCCAGCAGCTCAGGGAGCCGGACACTCCAAGAGACCCAGTACTTC CASSSGSRTLQETQYF
. TRBJ2-1 TRBV4-1 . TGCGCCAGCAGCCAAGAGAAGGTTGGCCTAGCCGACAATGAGCAGTTCTTC CASSQEKVGLADNEQFF
. TRBJ1-5 TRBV2 . TGTGCCAGCAGTCAGTTGTCAGAAGATCAGCCCCAGCATTTT CASSQLSEDQPQHF
. TRBJ1-1 TRBV2 TRBD1 TGTGCCAGCAACGGACAGGGGGTCACTGAAGCTTTCTTT CASNGQGVTEAFF
. TRBJ2-1 TRBV30 . TGTGCCTGGTACTATGACAGAAGCTCCTACAATGAGCAGTTCTTC CAWYYDRSSYNEQFF
once TRBJ2-1 TRBV4-1 . TGCGCCAGCAGCCAAGCGGTGAGGCTAGAGCAGTTCTTC CASSQAVRLEQFF
once TRBJ2-7 TRBV27 . TGTGCCAGCCGGGACCGCTACTACGAGCAGTACTTC CASRDRYYEQYF
. TRBJ2-7 TRBV11-2 TRBD2 TGTGCCAGCAGCTTTCGTTCGGGACTAGCGCTGGGCAACGAGCAGTACTTC CASSFRSGLALGNEQYF
. TRBJ2-7 TRBV7-9 . TGTGCCAGCAGCTCTGCCTACGAGCAGTACTTC CASSSAYEQYF
. TRBJ2-4 TRBV5-4 TRBD2 TGTGCCAGCAGCTTGGGGGCTAGCGGGAGTACCAAAAACATTCAGTACTTC CASSLGASGSTKNIQYF
. TRBJ2-2 TRBV18 . TGTGCCAGCTCACCCCTTGCAGGGTCGGAGGCCGGGGAGCTGTTTTTT CASSPLAGSEAGELFF
. TRBJ2-5 TRBV7-3 TRBD2 TGTGCCAGCAGCTCGGGACTAGCGGGAGGGACCCAGTACTTC CASSSGLAGGTQYF
once TRBJ1-4 TRBV25-1 . TGTGCCAGCAGTGAACTGGGGGCGACCTCCTCGAGACTGTTTTTT CASSELGATSSRLFF
. TRBJ2-7 TRBV19 TRBD1 TGTGCCAGTAGTATAGCGTTCGGGACAGGGATCAACGAGCAGTACTTC CASSIAFGTGINEQYF
. TRBJ2-7 TRBV19 . TGTGCCAGTAGTATAACCGGGGCCCTCTACGAGCAGTACTTC CASSITGALYEQYF
. TRBJ2-3 TRBV15 . TGTGCCACCAGCAGAGATCACGGCCCCACAGATACGCAGTATTTT CATSRDHGPTDTQYF
. TRBJ1-5 TRBV7-6 . TGTGCCAGCAGCTTATCCGGGAATGCCAATCAGCCCCAGCATTTT CASSLSGNANQPQHF
. TRBJ2-7 TRBV28 . TGTGCCAGCAGTCCGCGACCGCTCTTACTATTTTACGAGCAGTACTTC CASSPRPLLLFYEQYF
. TRBJ2-7 TRBV2 . TGTGCCAGCAGTGGAGGGACTGGCAGGTACGAGCAGTACTTC CASSGGTGRYEQYF
. TRBJ1-5 TRBV7-2 TRBD1 TGTGCCAGCAGCGGACAGGGCAATCAGCCCCAGCATTTT CASSGQGNQPQHF
. TRBJ2-3 TRBV7-9 . TGTGCCCGCTCGACTAGTGGAGATACGCAGTATTTT CARSTSGDTQYF
. TRBJ1-5 TRBV19 . TGTGCCACTGCGGACAGACATTATAGCAATCAGCCCCAGCATTTT CATADRHYSNQPQHF
. TRBJ2-5 TRBV2 TRBD2 TGTGCCAGCAGTGCGGGGGGGCCGTCCCAAGAGACCCAGTACTTC CASSAGGPSQETQYF
. TRBJ1-2 TRBV19 . TGTGCCAGTAGTCTCAAGCTTGAGGTGTATGGCTACACCTTC CASSLKLEVYGYTF
. TRBJ2-1 TRBV19 . TGTGCCAGTAGTATCCCTCGGGTGGTTGGCAATGAGCAGTTCTTC CASSIPRVVGNEQFF
. TRBJ1-3 TRBV28 . TGTGCCAGCAGTTTAATGTTGTCACTCTCTGGAAACACCATATATTTT CASSLMLSLSGNTIYF
. TRBJ1-2 TRBV11-2 TRBD1 TGTGCCAGCAGCCCACAGGGGCTGAACTATGGCTACACCTTC CASSPQGLNYGYTF
once TRBJ1-2 TRBV30 . TGTGCCTGGAGTGTATCCGCCGTTTCTTCGGCTGACACCTTC CAWSVSAVSSADTF
once TRBJ1-1 TRBV18 . TGTGCCAGCTCACCACAAGGGGCAGTTCCTGAAGCTTTCTTT CASSPQGAVPEAFF
few TRBJ2-2 TRBV5-1 . TGCGCCAGCAGCTTGAAGCCAGTCAACACCGGGGAGCTGTTTTTT CASSLKPVNTGELFF
. TRBJ2-7 TRBV5-6 . TGTGCCAGCAGCTTAGGCAGGGACTACGAGCAGTACTTC CASSLGRDYEQYF
. TRBJ1-6 TRBV6-6 . TGTGCCAGCAGCCGAGGCTCCAGACGGGGAGGTTCACCCCTCCACTTT CASSRGSRRGGSPLHF
. TRBJ1-1 TRBV19 . TGTGCCAGTAGTATGTCGCGGGGATCTGAAGCTTTCTTT CASSMSRGSEAFF
once TRBJ2-5 TRBV7-9 . TGTGCCAGCAGCCCGGGGGTGAGGGGCGGTGAGACCCAGTACTTC CASSPGVRGGETQYF
. TRBJ1-4 TRBV5-1 . TGCGCCAGCAGCTTGGAGGGGAGGTCGGATGAAAAACTGTTTTTT CASSLEGRSDEKLFF
. TRBJ1-3 TRBV12-5 . TGTGCTAGTGGTAATGGGCAAACAGGAAACACCATATATTTT CASGNGQTGNTIYF
. TRBJ2-3 TRBV15 . TGTGCCACCAGCAGAGGGCCAAGGGCAGATACGCAGTATTTT CATSRGPRADTQYF
once TRBJ2-7 TRBV30 . TGTGCCTGGAGTAGTCAGGGTTACGAGCAGTACTTC CAWSSQGYEQYF
. TRBJ2-2 TRBV12-5 TRBD2 TGTGCTAGTGGGACGGGAGGGAACACCGGGGAGCTGTTTTTT CASGTGGNTGELFF